What follows are 12 T cell receptor beta chains derived from one specimen sequenced in a study of tumor and adjacent non-tumor tissue in lung cancer. TCRbeta libraries were built with three rounds of nested PCR, modified from ARM-PCR. TCRdb recomputed calls from the multiplex PCR reads with MiXCR, one row per CDR3 protein. The sample yields 100,000 or so distinct CDR3 sequences, 55% to 65% seen once. The template was RNA from unsorted bulk tissue. More than 3 cm separated this lung sample from the edge of the tumor. Sample: distant non-tumor lung tissue. These receptors were taken from a man younger than 45 with non-small cell lung cancer.

About this clonotype itself: A much larger clone lies a single base off, so this may be a read error. The chain combines TRBV30 with TRBJ1-4; 9 nucleotides align to TRBD1. V trimming: 4 bases; J trimming: 10 bases; junction bases outside the gene matches: 10. CDR3 size: 14 residues. CDR1 is GTSNPN and CDR2 is SVGIG in the germline V gene (reference sequence). The CDR3 spells CAWNEQGAGGKLFF. CDR3 bases: TGTGCCTGGAATGAACAGGGGGCCGGGGGAAAACTGTTTTTT.

To note about this clonotype: A much bigger clone sits one base away, suggesting this may be a read error. The chain combines TRBV5-4 with TRBJ1-1; D ambiguous. Germline lookup yields CDR1 SGHNT and CDR2 YYREEE (reference sequence). The CDR3 is made up of 13 amino acids. CDR3 protein: CASTLEGNTEAFF. The CDR3 region has the DNA TGTGCCAGCACCTTGGAAGGGAACACTGAAGCTTTCTTT. Filled out from reference TRBV5-4 and TRBJ1-1, the complete variable domain reads ETGVTQSPTHLIKTRGQQVTLRCSSQSGHNTVSWYQQALGQGPQFIFQYYREEENGRGNFPPRFSGLQFPNYSSELNVNALELDDSALYLCASTLEGNTEAFFGQGTRLTVV.

Of note for this clonotype: Sequence at one end of the junction differs from germline and may be a read error. The chain links TRBV11-2 to TRBJ2-2, with D perhaps matching TRBD1 or TRBD2 (5 bases each). Germline CDR1 is SGHAT and CDR2 is FQNNGV. The CDR3 has 14 amino acids. CDR3 residues: CARSLVRGTGEPFF. DNA for the CDR3: TGTGCCCGCAGCTTAGTGAGGGGCACCGGGGAGCCGTTTTTT.

The table lists this clonotype with a count of one. The genes are TRBV5-1 and TRBJ2-7; TRBD1 might be the D (6 bases). V dropped 2 bases and J dropped 3 bases, with 15 bases sitting between them. CDR1 and CDR2 from the germline V gene are SGHRS and YFSETQ. CDR3 size: 15 residues. CDR3 amino acids: CASSLGRGIGYEQYF. The CDR3 nucleotides are TGCGCCAGCAGCTTAGGCAGGGGTATCGGCTACGAGCAGTACTTC. Full variable domain (missing parts from reference TRBV5-1 and TRBJ2-7): KAGVTQTPRYLIKTRGQQVTLSCSPISGHRSVSWYQQTPGQGLQFLFEYFSETQRNKGNFPGRFSGRQFSNSRSEMNVSTLELGDSALYLCASSLGRGIGYEQYFGPGTRLTVT.

Points on this clonotype: This sequence may be a read error, since a much larger clone differs from it by one base. V and J are TRBV6-5 and TRBJ2-1; no firm D call. Per germline, CDR1 MNHEY and CDR2 SVGAGI. V was clipped by 8 bases and J by 6 bases, with 20 bases between them. The CDR3 is 15 residues long. CDR3 residues: CASGQDPLHVNEQFF. The CDR3, as DNA: TGTGCCAGCGGCCAGGACCCCCTTCATGTCAATGAGCAGTTCTTC.

This clonotype was recorded many times. The chain is built from TRBV5-4 and TRBJ1-1, with 7 bases aligning to TRBD1. V was clipped by 4 bases and J by 8 bases; unmatched bases: 17. CDR1 and CDR2 from the germline V gene are SGHNT and YYREEE (reference sequence). This CDR3 contains 16 residues. The CDR3: CASSRHLGQLLGEAFF. CDR3 DNA sequence: TGTGCCAGCAGCCGCCACCTGGGACAGCTCCTAGGGGAAGCTTTCTTT.

Details on this clonotype: The junction does not match germline at one end; this may be a read error. The genes are TRBV20-1 and TRBJ2-1; perhaps D is TRBD1 or TRBD2 (5 bases each). CDR3 length: 11 amino acids. Germline V gene data show CDR1 as DFQATT and CDR2 as SNEGSKA (reference sequence). The CDR3 DNA follows: TGCAGTGCGGGGGATTTCAATGTGCAGTTCTTC. Encoded protein: CSAGDFNVQFF.

The chain uses TRBV11-2 and TRBJ1-4; 7 bases agree with TRBD1. Trimming took 7 bases from V and 8 from J; bases not matched to a gene: 7. The CDR3 extends over 13 amino acids. The germline CDR1 and CDR2 sequences are SGHAT and FQNNGV. The CDR3 nucleotides are TGTGCCAGCAACCAGGGGGACAGCGAAAAACTGTTTTTT. This codes for CASNQGDSEKLFF.

Many counts were recorded for this clonotype. The genes are TRBV20-1 and TRBJ1-5; D might be TRBD1 (6 bases). Germline loops: CDR1 DFQATT, CDR2 SNEGSKA (reference sequence). This CDR3 region has 13 residues. V lost 3 bases, J lost 2 bases, and 8 bases lay in between. The CDR3 spells CSASPGGNQPQHF. CDR3 DNA: TGCAGTGCTAGCCCAGGGGGCAATCAGCCCCAGCATTTT.

About this clonotype: The junction does not match germline at one end; this may be a read error. V gene TRBV20-1 combines with J gene TRBJ2-5; no definite D call. From germline, CDR1 is DFQATT and CDR2 SNEGSKA (reference sequence). This CDR3 spans 14 amino acids. The CDR3 DNA sequence: TGCACTGCTTCAATCGGCCGTCTCCTAAAGACCCAGTACTTC. Residues: CTASIGRLLKTQYF.

The chain carries TRBV5-5 and TRBJ2-1; a possible D gene is TRBD1 (7 bases). The CDR3 contains 13 residues. Deletions cut 9 bases from V and 9 bases from J, with 19 bases between. Germline CDR1 reads SGHKS; CDR2 reads YYEKEE (reference sequence). The CDR3 is CATSSNRGGEQFF. DNA for the CDR3: TGTGCCACCAGTTCTAACAGGGGAGGTGAGCAGTTCTTC.

This clonotype was found many times. The CDR3 spells CAILDTDRYHEQYF. CDR3 in DNA: TGTGCCATCTTGGATACGGACAGGTACCACGAGCAGTACTTC. The chain is built from TRBV10-3 and TRBJ2-7; 7 bases map to TRBD1. Trimming removed 8 bases from V and 5 bases from J; junction bases left unmatched: 12. The CDR3 is 14 residues long. Germline loops: CDR1 ENHRY, CDR2 SYGVKD.